The rows below give T cell receptor beta chains drawn from one sample of a study of Ad26.COV2.S vaccination and SARS-CoV-2 variants. Generated by immunoSEQ multiplex PCR, the TCRdb table keeps only in-frame clones and is missing some. The sample shows roughly 380,000 clones, about nine tenths of them seen only once. The material was peripheral blood, obtained in a trial of Ad26.COV2.S vaccine versus placebo. The origin of the receptors is a person between 18 and 59 years old who received the Ad26.COV2.S COVID-19 vaccine or a placebo. CDR3s include the opening cysteine and the closing phenylalanine or tryptophan. A D gene is named only where the DNA matches it firmly. For some rows the clone size is stated as once, few or many, or as a class when expanded; others skip it.

>TRBV5-1|-|TRBJ2-5|-
CASSLGHSGYQETQYF
TGCGCCAGCAGCTTAGGACATAGCGGCTACCAAGAGACCCAGTACTTC
>TRBV7-9|-|TRBJ2-1|TRBD2
CASSLGASGANEQFF
TGTGCCAGCAGCTTAGGGGCTAGCGGGGCCAATGAGCAGTTCTTC
>TRBV5-1|-|TRBJ2-1|TRBD2
CASSLGLAGSNNEQFF
TGCGCCAGCAGCTTGGGACTAGCGGGGAGTAACAATGAGCAGTTCTTC
>TRBV30|once|TRBJ2-3|TRBD2
CAWSVGGGSTDTQYF
TGTGCCTGGAGTGTAGGCGGGGGAAGCACAGATACGCAGTATTTT
>TRBV7-9|-|TRBJ2-7|TRBD2
CASSYPGGDRGEQYF
TGTGCCAGCAGCTACCCGGGGGGGGACCGGGGCGAGCAGTACTTC
>TRBV3-1/TRBV3-2|-|TRBJ1-4|TRBD1
CASSPTGRNEKLFF
TGTGCCAGCAGTCCGACAGGGAGGAATGAAAAACTGTTTTTT
>TRBV30|once|TRBJ1-1|-
CAWTKGPSGNSEAFF
TGTGCCTGGACCAAAGGTCCCTCAGGGAACAGTGAAGCTTTCTTT
>TRBV25-1|-|TRBJ2-1|-
CASSESGQFRNEQFF
TGTGCCAGCAGTGAATCCGGTCAATTCCGCAATGAGCAGTTCTTC
>TRBV10-3|few|TRBJ1-6|-
CAISEGDSPLHF
TGTGCCATCAGTGAGGGGGACTCACCCCTCCACTTT
>TRBV6-5|-|TRBJ2-1|-
CASIEGGMSYNEQFF
TGTGCCAGCATCGAGGGGGGGATGTCCTACAATGAGCAGTTCTTC
>TRBV6-4|once|TRBJ2-1|TRBD1
CASSDTSQGDVNEQFF
TGTGCCAGCAGTGACACTTCACAGGGGGATGTCAATGAGCAGTTCTTC
>TRBV9|-|TRBJ2-1|TRBD2
CASSVAQRGALGLNEQFF
TGTGCCAGCAGCGTAGCTCAGCGGGGGGCCTTAGGGCTCAATGAGCAGTTCTTC
>TRBV5-1|-|TRBJ2-7|TRBD2
CASSLFLAGGQNEQYF
TGCGCCAGCAGCTTGTTCCTAGCGGGGGGGCAGAACGAGCAGTACTTC
>TRBV7-9|-|TRBJ2-2|-
CASSLTVVGELFF
TGTGCCAGCAGCCTAACGGTGGTCGGGGAGCTGTTTTTT
>TRBV10-3|-|TRBJ2-2|-
CAISESGGPDTGELFF
TGTGCCATCAGTGAGTCTGGAGGACCGGATACCGGGGAGCTGTTTTTT